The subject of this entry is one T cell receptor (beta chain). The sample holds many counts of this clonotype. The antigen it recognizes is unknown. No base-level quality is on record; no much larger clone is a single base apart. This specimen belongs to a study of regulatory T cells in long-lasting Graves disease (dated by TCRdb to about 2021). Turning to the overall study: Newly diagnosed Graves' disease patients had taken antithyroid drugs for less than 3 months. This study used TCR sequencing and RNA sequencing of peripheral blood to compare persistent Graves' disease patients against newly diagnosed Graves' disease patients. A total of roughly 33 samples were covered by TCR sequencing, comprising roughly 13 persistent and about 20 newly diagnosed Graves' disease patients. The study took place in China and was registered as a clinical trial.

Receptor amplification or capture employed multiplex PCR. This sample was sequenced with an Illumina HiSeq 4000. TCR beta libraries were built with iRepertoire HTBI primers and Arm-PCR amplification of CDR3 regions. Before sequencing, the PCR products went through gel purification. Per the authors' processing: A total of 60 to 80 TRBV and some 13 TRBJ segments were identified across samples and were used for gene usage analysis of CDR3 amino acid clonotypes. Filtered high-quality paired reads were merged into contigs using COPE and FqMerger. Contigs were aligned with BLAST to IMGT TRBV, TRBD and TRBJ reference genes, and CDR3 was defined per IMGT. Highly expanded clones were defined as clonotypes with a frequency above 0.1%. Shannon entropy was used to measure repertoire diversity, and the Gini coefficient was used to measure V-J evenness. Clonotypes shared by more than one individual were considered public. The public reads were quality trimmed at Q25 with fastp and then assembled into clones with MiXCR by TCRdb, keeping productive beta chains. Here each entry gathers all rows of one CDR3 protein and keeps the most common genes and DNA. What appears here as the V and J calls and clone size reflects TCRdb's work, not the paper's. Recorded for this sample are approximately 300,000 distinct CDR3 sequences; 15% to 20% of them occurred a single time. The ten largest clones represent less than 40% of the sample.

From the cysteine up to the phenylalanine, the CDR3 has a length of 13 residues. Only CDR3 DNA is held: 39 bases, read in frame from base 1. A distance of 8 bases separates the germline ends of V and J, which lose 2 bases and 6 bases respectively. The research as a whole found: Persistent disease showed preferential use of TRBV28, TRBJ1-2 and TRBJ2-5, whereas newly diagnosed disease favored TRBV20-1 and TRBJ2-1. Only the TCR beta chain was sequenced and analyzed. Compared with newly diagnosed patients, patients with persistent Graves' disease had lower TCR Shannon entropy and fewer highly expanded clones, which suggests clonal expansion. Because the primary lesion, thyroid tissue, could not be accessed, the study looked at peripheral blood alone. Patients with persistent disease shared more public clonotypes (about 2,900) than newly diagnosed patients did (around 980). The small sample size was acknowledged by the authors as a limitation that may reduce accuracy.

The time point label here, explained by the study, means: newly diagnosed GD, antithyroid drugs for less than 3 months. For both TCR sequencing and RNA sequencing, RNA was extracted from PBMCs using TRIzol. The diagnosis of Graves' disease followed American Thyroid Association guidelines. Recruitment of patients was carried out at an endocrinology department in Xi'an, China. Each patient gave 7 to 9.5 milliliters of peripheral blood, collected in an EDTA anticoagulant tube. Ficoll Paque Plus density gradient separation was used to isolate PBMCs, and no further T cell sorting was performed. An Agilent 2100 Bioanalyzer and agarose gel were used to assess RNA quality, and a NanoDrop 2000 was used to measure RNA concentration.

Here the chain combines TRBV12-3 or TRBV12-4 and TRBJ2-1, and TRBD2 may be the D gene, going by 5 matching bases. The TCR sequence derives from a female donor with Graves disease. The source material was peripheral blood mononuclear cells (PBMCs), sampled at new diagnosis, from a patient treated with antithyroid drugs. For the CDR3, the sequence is CASSLLAGNEQFF. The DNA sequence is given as TGTGCCAGCAGTTTACTCGCGGGCAATGAGCAGTTCTTC.